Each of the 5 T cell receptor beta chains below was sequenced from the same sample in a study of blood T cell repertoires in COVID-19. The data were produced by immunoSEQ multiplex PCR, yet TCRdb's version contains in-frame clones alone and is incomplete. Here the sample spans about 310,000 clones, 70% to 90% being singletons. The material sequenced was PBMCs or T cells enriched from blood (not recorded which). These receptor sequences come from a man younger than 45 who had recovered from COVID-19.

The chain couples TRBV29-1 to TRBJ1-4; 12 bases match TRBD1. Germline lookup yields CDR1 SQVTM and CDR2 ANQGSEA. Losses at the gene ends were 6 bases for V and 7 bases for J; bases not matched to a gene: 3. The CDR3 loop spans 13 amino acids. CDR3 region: CSVRDRGREKLFF. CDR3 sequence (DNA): TGCAGCGTGCGGGACAGGGGGCGTGAAAAACTGTTTTTT.

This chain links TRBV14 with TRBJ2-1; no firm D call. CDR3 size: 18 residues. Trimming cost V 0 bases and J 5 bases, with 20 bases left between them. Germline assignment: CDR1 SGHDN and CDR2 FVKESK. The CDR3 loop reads CASSQDRSRVWVDNEQFF. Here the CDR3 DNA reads TGTGCCAGCAGCCAAGATCGGAGCCGGGTTTGGGTGGACAATGAGCAGTTCTTC.

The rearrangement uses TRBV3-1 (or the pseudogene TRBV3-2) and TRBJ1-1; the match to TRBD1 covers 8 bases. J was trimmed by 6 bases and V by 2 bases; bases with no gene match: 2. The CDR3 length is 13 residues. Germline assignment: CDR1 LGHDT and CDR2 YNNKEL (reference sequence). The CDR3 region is CASSQSQGAEAFF. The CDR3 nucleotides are TGTGCCAGCAGCCAATCACAGGGGGCTGAAGCTTTCTTT.

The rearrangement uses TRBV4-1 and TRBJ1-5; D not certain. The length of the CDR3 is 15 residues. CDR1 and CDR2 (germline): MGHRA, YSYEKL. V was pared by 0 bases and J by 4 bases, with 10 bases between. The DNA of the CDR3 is TGCGCCAGCAGCCAAGATGTAGCGATTAATCAGCCCCAGCATTTT. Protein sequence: CASSQDVAINQPQHF.

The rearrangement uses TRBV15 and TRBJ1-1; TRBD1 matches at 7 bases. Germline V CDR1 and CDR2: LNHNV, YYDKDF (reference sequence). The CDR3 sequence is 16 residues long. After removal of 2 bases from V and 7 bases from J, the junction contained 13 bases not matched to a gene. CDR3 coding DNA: TGTGCCACCAGCAGACCTAGTAGGACAGGACAACTTGAAGCTTTCTTT. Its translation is CATSRPSRTGQLEAFF.